These T cell receptor beta chains were read from a single sample in a study of CD8+ T cells in alopecia areata. The method was immunoSEQ multiplex PCR; TCRdb's version includes in-frame clones alone and lacks a portion of them. The sample consists of roughly 150,000 clones, 50% to 60% of them appearing once. Source material: CD4+ T cells sorted from blood. Source of these receptors: a human donor in good health. CDR3s include the opening cysteine and the closing phenylalanine or tryptophan. The D gene is left open where the match is weak. Size is omitted from some rows. Given values are once, few, many or a class for expanded clones.

d_gene	j_gene	v_gene	abundance	CDR3nt	CDR3aa
NA	TRBJ2-5	TRBV7-9	many	TGTGCCAGCAGCCCCACCTCGGAGACCCAGTACTTC	CASSPTSETQYF
TRBD1	TRBJ2-5	TRBV30	NA	TGTGCCTGGAGGGGCAGGGGGCTAATCCCGGAGACCCAGTACTTC	CAWRGRGLIPETQYF
NA	TRBJ2-2	TRBV6-6	NA	TGTGCCAGCAGCGAGAGCGGTCGTAACACCGGGGAGCTGTTTTTT	CASSESGRNTGELFF
NA	TRBJ2-3	TRBV2	NA	TGTGCCAGCAGTGTGGGGCTAGCAGGCACAGATACGCAGTATTTT	CASSVGLAGTDTQYF
NA	TRBJ1-5	TRBV30	NA	TGTGCCTGGAGTGTCTTGGGACACAATCAGCCCCAGCATTTT	CAWSVLGHNQPQHF
NA	TRBJ2-6	TRBV18	few	TGTGCCAGCTCAGAGGGGCCTGGGGCCAACGTCCTGACTTTC	CASSEGPGANVLTF
TRBD1	TRBJ1-5	TRBV30	NA	TGTGCCTGGAGTGCCTGGACAGGGAATCAGCCCCAGCATTTT	CAWSAWTGNQPQHF
NA	TRBJ1-1	TRBV4-1	NA	TGCGCCAGCAGCCTCAGATCGGGGAGGAACACTGAAGCTTTCTTT	CASSLRSGRNTEAFF
NA	TRBJ1-2	TRBV29-1	NA	TGCAGCGTTGAACCCATGATAATGGAGGCTGGCTACACCTTC	CSVEPMIMEAGYTF
NA	TRBJ2-1	TRBV4-1	NA	TGCGCCAGCAGCCACCCCCCTTCGAGGAGCAATGAGCAGTTCTTC	CASSHPPSRSNEQFF
NA	TRBJ2-5	TRBV7-9	NA	TGTGCCAGCACCCCTTTCGGGAAAGAGACCCAGTACTTC	CASTPFGKETQYF
NA	TRBJ2-3	TRBV25-1	once	TGTGCCAGCAGTGAACACAGAGATACGCAGTATTTT	CASSEHRDTQYF
NA	TRBJ2-4	TRBV5-1	NA	TGCGCCAGCAGCTTGGATCCAGGTCCAGAGGTCATTCAGTACTTC	CASSLDPGPEVIQYF
TRBD1	TRBJ2-7	TRBV7-9	NA	TGTGCCAGCAGCGATACAGGGGGGTTCTACGAGCAGTACTTC	CASSDTGGFYEQYF
NA	TRBJ1-1	TRBV6-1	NA	TGTGCCAGCAGTGAACTAAGGGGGGCGGGAGGGACTGAAGCTTTCTTT	CASSELRGAGGTEAFF
NA	TRBJ2-3	TRBV7-2	NA	TGTGCCAGCAGCATTACTGGCACCAACACAGATACGCAGTATTTT	CASSITGTNTDTQYF
NA	TRBJ2-7	TRBV6-5	NA	TGTGCCAGCAGTTACACCAGGGACTCCTACGAGCAGTACTTC	CASSYTRDSYEQYF
NA	TRBJ2-6	TRBV5-1	NA	TGCGCCAGCAGCAGGGAGCCGGGCGGCGTCCTGACTTTC	CASSREPGGVLTF
TRBD2	TRBJ2-1	TRBV25-1	NA	TGTGCCAGCGCGAACGTAGCGGGACGTGAGCAGTTCTTC	CASANVAGREQFF
NA	TRBJ2-7	TRBV9	few	TGTGCCAGCAGCGTAGCAGCGACCTCCTACGAGCAGTACTTC	CASSVAATSYEQYF
TRBD1	TRBJ1-5	TRBV4-1	NA	TGCGCCAGCAGCCGGGACAGGGACAATGGGCCCCAGCATTTT	CASSRDRDNGPQHF
NA	TRBJ1-1	TRBV5-1	few	TGCGCCAGCAGCCCGGTCGCGGCGTACACTGAAGCTTTCTTT	CASSPVAAYTEAFF
NA	TRBJ2-5	TRBV15	NA	TGTGCCACCAGAGACGCTGGGGAGACCCAGTACTTC	CATRDAGETQYF
TRBD1	TRBJ1-5	TRBV5-1	NA	TGCGCCAGCAGCTTAACAGGGGGTGATCAGCCCCAGCATTTT	CASSLTGGDQPQHF
TRBD2	TRBJ2-5	TRBV7-2	NA	TGTGCCAGCAGCTCGAATGGACGCGGGAGAGTCGAGACCCAGTACTTC	CASSSNGRGRVETQYF
TRBD2	TRBJ2-3	TRBV5-4	NA	TGTGCCAGCACCGCGAGCGGGAGTCGAAATACGCAGTATTTT	CASTASGSRNTQYF
NA	TRBJ2-7	TRBV23-1	NA	TGCGCCAGCAGTGCGGGACACCAGACAGTATGGGAGCAGTACTTC	CASSAGHQTVWEQYF
NA	TRBJ2-7	TRBV7-6	NA	TGTGCCAGCAGCGTGCATGGAGGGTCCTCCTACGAGCAGTACTTC	CASSVHGGSSYEQYF
NA	TRBJ2-3	TRBV7-9	NA	TGTGCCAGCAGCTTTCGGCCGACGACTTTCACAGATACGCAGTATTTT	CASSFRPTTFTDTQYF
NA	TRBJ1-2	TRBV29-1	once	TGCAGCGTTGATGACTCGGGTGACTATGGCTACACCTTC	CSVDDSGDYGYTF
NA	TRBJ2-5	TRBV5-1	NA	TGCGCCAGCAGCCCGGGGCCTGCAGAGACCCAGTACTTC	CASSPGPAETQYF
NA	TRBJ1-1	TRBV6-6	NA	TGTGCCAGCGGAAGACAGGACGGCACTGAAGCTTTCTTT	CASGRQDGTEAFF
TRBD1	TRBJ2-5	TRBV6-5	NA	TGTGCCAGCAGTCGTAAGACAGGGGGGAAGACCCAGTACTTC	CASSRKTGGKTQYF
NA	TRBJ2-7	TRBV25-1	NA	TGTGCCAGCAGTGAATGGGGCGGGAACCACGAGCAGTACTTC	CASSEWGGNHEQYF
NA	TRBJ1-1	TRBV5-1	NA	TGCGCCAGCAGCTTGGGCGGGCTTGGGGCTGAAGCTTTCTTT	CASSLGGLGAEAFF
TRBD2	TRBJ2-5	TRBV25-1	few	TGTGCCAGCAGTGAACTGCGCACGGGAGGGCAGACCCAGTACTTC	CASSELRTGGQTQYF
NA	TRBJ2-7	TRBV15	NA	TGTGCCACCAGCAGAGATCTGGCTAGCGTCAACGAGCAGTACTTC	CATSRDLASVNEQYF
NA	TRBJ2-7	TRBV28	few	TGTGCCAGCAGTTTAGCGTCGACGTGGGGCTACGAGCAGTACTTC	CASSLASTWGYEQYF
TRBD1	TRBJ1-2	TRBV10-3	NA	TGTGCCACCGGGACAGGGAGGAACGTGCTAGATGGCTACACCTTC	CATGTGRNVLDGYTF
NA	TRBJ1-1	TRBV5-4	NA	TGTGCCAGCAGCTTGGGGGGGTGGGACACTGAAGCTTTCTTT	CASSLGGWDTEAFF
NA	TRBJ1-1	TRBV28	NA	TGTGCCAGCAAACCCCGGGACGGAGTATTGGGTTTCTTT	CASKPRDGVLGFF
NA	TRBJ1-2	TRBV29-1	NA	TGCAGCGTTGAAGACAGGGTCTATGGCTACACCTTC	CSVEDRVYGYTF
TRBD1	TRBJ2-5	TRBV7-7	NA	TGTGCCAGCAGCTCTCAGGGGGTAGGAGAGACCCAGTACTTC	CASSSQGVGETQYF
TRBD1	TRBJ1-2	TRBV27	once	TGTGCCAGCAGTTTATCAGGGGGCGGCTATGGCTACACCTTC	CASSLSGGGYGYTF
NA	TRBJ1-5	TRBV6-6	few	TGTGCCAGCAGCTATGGTAGCAATCAGCCCCAGCATTTT	CASSYGSNQPQHF
NA	TRBJ2-5	TRBV6-5	NA	TGTACTACAGGACGGTTCCAAGAGACCCAGTACTTC	CTTGRFQETQYF
TRBD1	TRBJ2-5	TRBV2	few	TGTGCCAGCAGGGACCAGGACAGGGGCAAAGAGACCCAGTACTTC	CASRDQDRGKETQYF
TRBD2	TRBJ2-1	TRBV15	NA	TGTGCCACAGCCGGAGCGGGAGTTCAATATGAGCAGTTCTTC	CATAGAGVQYEQFF
TRBD2	TRBJ2-7	TRBV7-7	NA	TGTGCTAGCAGCTCCCCCCCCAGCGGGAGGCCTCGGGAGCAGTACTTC	CASSSPPSGRPREQYF
TRBD1	TRBJ1-1	TRBV18	NA	TGTGCCAGCTCACCACTGCTTCAGGGACAGGGTTTAACTGAAGCTTTCTTT	CASSPLLQGQGLTEAFF
NA	TRBJ2-7	TRBV14	NA	TGTGCCAGCAGCCAAGATATCTGGGGCTCCTACGAGCAGTACTTC	CASSQDIWGSYEQYF
TRBD1	TRBJ1-5	TRBV28	NA	TGTGCTACAGGGGGTCGTAGCAATCAGCCCCAGCATTTT	CATGGRSNQPQHF
TRBD2	TRBJ2-2	TRBV4-2	few	TGTGCCAGCAGCCAAGATCGGCGGGAGTGGAGCACCGGGGAGCTGTTTTTT	CASSQDRREWSTGELFF